The 24 T cell receptor beta chains in this list originate from one sample, sequenced in a study of T cells in Graves' hyperthyroidism and ophthalmopathy. RNA transcripts yielded amplified TCR beta CDR3 regions. Primed by the HTBI set, a first-round RT-PCR was run on the TCR CDR3. TCRdb passed the multiplex PCR reads through MiXCR, listing each CDR3 protein once. The sample has about 640,000 distinct CDR3 sequences, around 20% seen once. The specimen was blood. These receptors were taken from a young man with Graves' ophthalmopathy.

The chain joins TRBV27 to TRBJ1-1, with 7 bases lining up with TRBD1. The CDR3 contains 13 residues. The trim removed 8 bases at V and 1 base at J, leaving 4 bases unmatched. Germline V gene lookup returns CDR1 MNHEY and CDR2 SMNVEV (reference sequence). The CDR3 DNA sequence: TGTGCCAGCGCCTGGACAGGGAACACTGAAGCTTTCTTT. This translates into CASAWTGNTEAFF.

This clonotype has more than one count but fewer than ten. This chain uses TRBV20-1 with TRBJ1-5, with D hard to call. Looked up from germline, CDR1 is DFQATT and CDR2 is SNEGSKA (reference sequence). The V end lost 3 bases, the J end lost 1 base, and 4 bases lay between the germline ends. This CDR3 has 12 amino acids. The CDR3 sequence: CSASHSNQPQHF. In nucleotides, the CDR3 is TGCAGTGCTAGCCACAGCAATCAGCCCCAGCATTTT.

V and J are TRBV14 and TRBJ2-1; TRBD2 agrees at 8 bases. From germline, CDR1 is SGHDN and CDR2 FVKESK. Losses at the gene ends were 2 bases for V and 3 bases for J; bases not matched to a gene: 6. The CDR3 sequence is 16 residues long. The CDR3 region has the DNA TGTGCCAGCAGCCAACTTAGCGGGACCCTCTACAATGAGCAGTTCTTC. Protein sequence: CASSQLSGTLYNEQFF.

The rearrangement joins TRBV7-2 to TRBJ1-2, with TRBD1 matching 8 bases. This CDR3 spans 14 amino acids. Looked up from germline, CDR1 is SGHTA and CDR2 is FQGNSA. The V segment lost 5 bases and the J segment 4 bases; nucleotides outside the gene matches: 6. In nucleotides, the CDR3 is TGTGCCAGCAGCACGTCCGGGACAGGCTATGGCTACACCTTC. Its translation: CASSTSGTGYGYTF.

The V and J genes are TRBV6-1 and TRBJ2-7, with a weak D call TRBD1 (5 bases). CDR1 and CDR2 from the germline V gene are MNHNS and SASEGT. With 7 bases removed from V and 4 bases from J, the gap between germline ends came to 11 bases. The CDR3 spans 12 residues. The CDR3 spells CASIQGLYEQYF. The CDR3 coding sequence is TGTGCCAGCATCCAGGGATTGTACGAGCAGTACTTC.

This clonotype came up many times. J is TRBJ2-5 and V is TRBV7-8; 13 bases match TRBD2. The CDR3 has 15 amino acids. CDR1 is SGHVS, CDR2 FQNEAQ, per germline. V was pared by 6 bases and J by 3 bases, with 4 bases of the junction left unmatched. The DNA of the CDR3 is TGTGCCAGCAGAAGCGGACTAGCGGGAGAAGAGACCCAGTACTTC. Translation: CASRSGLAGEETQYF.

In its sample, this clonotype was seen a few times. This chain links TRBV6-5 with TRBJ2-3; D remains ambiguous. V was cut by 2 bases and J by 0 bases, with 9 bases left in between. This CDR3 contains 15 residues. Per the germline V gene, CDR1 is MNHEY and CDR2 is SVGAGI. The DNA for the CDR3 is TGTGCCAGCAGTTACGAGTGGCGGAGCACAGATACGCAGTATTTT. Translation gives CASSYEWRSTDTQYF.

The V gene is TRBV20-1, the J gene TRBJ2-7, with 7 bases aligning to TRBD1. The V and J ends lost 1 base and 2 bases, in that order; junction bases with no gene match: 2. From germline, CDR1 is DFQATT and CDR2 SNEGSKA (reference sequence). The CDR3 is made up of 13 amino acids. CDR3 region: CSARGDRAYEQYF. DNA of the CDR3: TGCAGTGCTAGAGGGGACAGAGCCTACGAGCAGTACTTC.

In its sample, this clonotype was seen a few times. V is TRBV20-1 and J is TRBJ2-1, with no clear D. In germline, CDR1 is DFQATT, CDR2 SNEGSKA (reference sequence). V dropped 1 base and J dropped 10 bases, with 17 bases sitting between them. The CDR3 spans 14 residues. CDR3: CSARVPTDSVEQFF. For the CDR3, the DNA is TGCAGTGCTAGAGTTCCAACTGACTCTGTCGAGCAGTTCTTC.

The genes are TRBV19 and TRBJ2-7, with 7 bases that match TRBD1. CDR1 and CDR2 (germline): LNHDA, SQIVND (reference sequence). V lost 9 bases to trimming and J lost 4 bases; unmatched junction nucleotides: 9. This CDR3 has 13 amino acids. CDR3 protein: CASLDRDGYEQYF. The CDR3 DNA reads as TGTGCCAGCCTAGACAGGGATGGGTACGAGCAGTACTTC.

This clonotype was seen more than once but under ten times. The chain carries TRBV10-3 and TRBJ2-5; tentative D call: TRBD2 (6 bases). Trimming stripped 4 bases from V and 5 bases from J, with 11 bases between. This CDR3 has 13 amino acids. Germline CDR1 and CDR2: ENHRY and SYGVKD. The DNA of the CDR3 is TGTGCCATCAGTGCAAGAGGAGGGGAGACCCAGTACTTC. Protein sequence: CAISARGGETQYF.

This clonotype was recorded at least ten times. The V gene is TRBV28, the J gene TRBJ1-5; D may be TRBD1 (5 bases). Germline V lookup: CDR1 MDHEN, CDR2 SYDVKM. CDR3 length: 19 residues. V was pared by 4 bases and J by 0 bases, with 22 bases between. The CDR3 here is CASSSIPGRNPYSNQPQHF. In DNA form, the CDR3 reads TGTGCCAGCAGTTCCATCCCGGGACGGAACCCTTATAGCAATCAGCCCCAGCATTTT.

This chain connects TRBV7-2 to TRBJ2-5; D may be TRBD1 (8 bases). The CDR3 covers 15 residues. The ends were cut back, 5 bases at V and 4 bases at J, with 17 bases in the middle. The germline V gene encodes CDR1 SGHTA and CDR2 FQGNSA. The CDR3 bases are TGTGCCAGCAGCCGCAAGACAGGGGAGGGAGAGACCCAGTACTTC. Amino acids: CASSRKTGEGETQYF.

This clonotype appeared many times. This chain connects TRBV11-2 to TRBJ2-2; D is undetermined. Germline loops: CDR1 SGHAT, CDR2 FQNNGV. V was shortened by 4 bases and J by 4 bases, with 10 bases between the two germline ends. This CDR3 is built from 14 residues. CDR3 in DNA: TGTGCCAGCAGCTCGAGGCAGGTCACCGGGGAGCTGTTTTTT. This translates into CASSSRQVTGELFF.

The rearrangement links TRBV13 to TRBJ2-1; possibly TRBD1 for D (5 bases). This CDR3 contains 13 residues. Germline V gene sequence: CDR1 PRHDT, CDR2 FYEKMQ (reference sequence). V was shortened by 4 bases and J by 8 bases, with 12 bases between the two germline ends. In DNA, the CDR3 is TGTGCCAGCAGCTCCACCCAGGGCTATGAGCAGTTCTTC. Protein sequence: CASSSTQGYEQFF.

The rearrangement uses TRBV28 and TRBJ2-7; 12 bases map to TRBD1. Germline trimming cut 0 bases from V and 5 bases from J; bases unmatched to any gene: 5. The CDR3 runs 16 residues. Germline CDR1 and CDR2: MDHEN and SYDVKM. The CDR3 region has the DNA TGTGCCAGCAGTTTATGGGGACAGGGGGCTGGCGACGAGCAGTACTTC. Translated: CASSLWGQGAGDEQYF.

In regard to this clonotype: One base away lies a much larger clone, so this may be a sequencing read error. Likely a read error: the CDR3 ends without its conserved phenylalanine or tryptophan. This chain links TRBV28 with TRBJ1-5, with unresolved D. V was clipped by 4 bases and J by 3 bases, with 16 bases between them. CDR3 length equals 16 residues. In germline, CDR1 is MDHEN, CDR2 SYDVKM. As DNA, the CDR3 is TGTGCCAGCAGTTGGGAGGGCGCACCCTACAATCAGCCCCAGCATCTT. Amino acids: CASSWEGAPYNQPQHL.

This clonotype was picked up a small number of times. The chain combines TRBV28 with TRBJ2-5; the D is unclear. The V and J ends lost 8 bases and 13 bases respectively, with 23 bases between them. There are 13 residues in the CDR3. Germline V CDR1 and CDR2: MDHEN, SYDVKM. The CDR3 reads CASGGDGYWSAYF. In DNA, the CDR3 is TGTGCCAGCGGCGGTGATGGGTACTGGAGTGCGTACTTC.

At least ten counts were recorded for this clonotype. The V call is TRBV7-3, the J call TRBJ2-3; D is unclear. V lost 0 bases and J 2 bases, leaving 9 bases between the germline ends. The CDR3 totals 15 residues. The germline CDR1 and CDR2 sequences are SGHTA and FQGTGA. The CDR3 sequence: CASSLTNSHTDTQYF. The CDR3 coding sequence is TGTGCCAGCAGCTTAACGAATAGCCACACAGATACGCAGTATTTT.

This chain links TRBV7-9 with TRBJ2-1, with a tentative D call TRBD2 (5 bases). Trimming stripped 6 bases from V and 5 bases from J, with 8 bases between. Germline V gene data show CDR1 as SEHNR and CDR2 as FQNEAQ (reference sequence). The CDR3 covers 12 residues. DNA for the CDR3: TGTGCCAGCAGACAGACTAACAATGAGCAGTTCTTC. This codes for CASRQTNNEQFF.

This clonotype was seen repeatedly, ten times or more. The chain recombines TRBV12-3 or TRBV12-4 with TRBJ2-7; no clear D. The length of the CDR3 is 15 residues. V dropped 9 bases and J dropped 0 bases, with 18 bases sitting between them. The DNA for the CDR3 is TGTGCCAGTTCGAAGTGGGTGAACCGCTCCTACGAGCAGTACTTC. Encoded protein: CASSKWVNRSYEQYF.

This chain joins TRBV15 and TRBJ2-2, with 8 bases that match TRBD2. V shed 5 bases and J 10 bases; nucleotides not matched to a gene: 3. CDR1 is LNHNV, CDR2 YYDKDF, per germline (reference sequence). This CDR3 comprises 12 residues. The CDR3 protein is CATSGTSVELFF. As DNA, the CDR3 is TGTGCCACCAGCGGGACTAGTGTGGAGCTGTTTTTT.

Remarks on this clonotype: Its ends do not fully match the called genes, so a read error is possible. The chain is built from TRBV2 and TRBJ2-1; D may be TRBD2 (6 bases). This CDR3 spans 13 amino acids. CDR1 and CDR2 (germline): SNHLY, FYNNEI. Written as DNA, the CDR3 is TGTGCCTACACTAGCCGTCCCTACAATGAGCAGTCCTTC. Translated, it gives CAYTSRPYNEQSF.

This clonotype was seen a handful of times. This rearrangement joins TRBV28 to TRBJ2-2; maybe TRBD2 (5 bases). Between the trimmed V and J ends, which lost 10 bases and 0 bases, there was a span of 12 bases. The length of the CDR3 is 14 residues. Germline CDR1 and CDR2: MDHEN and SYDVKM. CDR3 nucleotides: TGTGCCAAGACGGCGCGGGCGAACACCGGGGAGCTGTTTTTT. It is translated as CAKTARANTGELFF.